The 3 T cell receptor beta chains given below trace back to one sample, sequenced in a study of T cell clusters in autoimmune cytopenias (dated by TCRdb to between 2019 and 2020). For each sample, TRB amplification used 200 to 250 ng of peripheral blood genomic DNA, equal to around 34,000 genome equivalents. Sequencing relied on an Illumina MiSeq. To amplify TRB rearrangements, a touch-down multiplex PCR protocol was run with the TRB-A and TRB-B primer pools combined in a single tube. The reads underwent TCRdb reprocessing, giving one record for each CDR3 protein sequence and no DNA. The sample's own table lists approximately 10,000 distinct CDR3 sequences. The biggest ten clones account for about 8.7% of the sample. Sequenced sample: peripheral blood. These receptors originate from a human donor with an autoimmune cytopenia or autoimmune hepatitis (not recorded which).

This clonotype is labeled medium-sized based on frequency. This chain connects TRBV6-2 or TRBV6-3 to TRBJ2-2. Germline V gene lookup returns CDR1 MNHEY and CDR2 SVGEGT. The CDR3 runs to 14 residues. CDR3 in amino acids: CASSRLLNTGELFF.

The chain combines TRBV15 with TRBJ2-3; TCRdb selects TRBD1, and the lack of DNA leaves this call unchecked. The germline gives CDR1 LNHNV, CDR2 YYDKDF (reference sequence). The CDR3 covers 15 residues. This CDR3 is CATSRDGGGPDTQYF. The entire variable domain, with the rest obtained from reference TRBV15 and TRBJ2-3, is as follows: DAMVIQNPRYQVTQFGKPVTLSCSQTLNHNVMYWYQQKSSQAPKLLFHYYDKDFNNEADTPDNFQSRRPNTSFCFLDIRSPGLGDTAMYLCATSRDGGGPDTQYFGPGTRLTVL.

This clonotype is classed as medium-sized (0.01 to 0.1%) by frequency. The chain is built from TRBV18 and TRBJ2-7; TCRdb outputs TRBD1, but without DNA this stays unchecked. The CDR3 extends over 12 amino acids. In germline, CDR1 is KGHSH, CDR2 LQKENI. CDR3 protein: CASSADRSEQYF. Full variable domain (outside the CDR3, taken from reference TRBV18 and TRBJ2-7): NAGVMQNPRHLVRRRGQEARLRCSPMKGHSHVYWYRQLPEEGLKFMVYLQKENIIDESGMPKERFSAEFPKEGPSILRIQQVVRGDSAAYFCASSADRSEQYFGPGTRLTVT.